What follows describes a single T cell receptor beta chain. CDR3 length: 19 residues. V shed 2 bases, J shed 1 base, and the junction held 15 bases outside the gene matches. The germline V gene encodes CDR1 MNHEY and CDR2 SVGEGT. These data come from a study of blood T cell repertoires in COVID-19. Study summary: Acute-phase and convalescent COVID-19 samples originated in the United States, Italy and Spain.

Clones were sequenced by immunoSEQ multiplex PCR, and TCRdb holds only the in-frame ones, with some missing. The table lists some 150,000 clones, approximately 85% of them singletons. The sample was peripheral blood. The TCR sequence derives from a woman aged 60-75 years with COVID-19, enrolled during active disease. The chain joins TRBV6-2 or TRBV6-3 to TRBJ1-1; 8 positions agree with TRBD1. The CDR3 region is CASSYPYMGRQGRNTEAFF. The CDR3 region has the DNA TGTGCCAGCAGTTACCCCTATATGGGCCGACAGGGGAGGAACACTGAAGCTTTCTTT.